This entry describes one T cell receptor beta chain. Authors' methods: Estimates of nucleated cell counts were drawn from the amplification of reference gene primers. Data came from immunoSEQ multiplex PCR; TCRdb stores just in-frame clones and leaves some out. The D gene and trimming were derived from the DNA, and the V and J assignments and clone size from that table. In the table there are just under 85,000 clones, more than 85% of which are singletons. This entry comes from a study of blood T cell repertoires in COVID-19. Germline CDR1 and CDR2: SNHLY and FYNNEI. V lost 3 bases, J lost 3 bases, and 12 bases lay in between. The CDR3 runs 15 residues.

The material sequenced was peripheral blood. The chain links TRBV2 to TRBJ2-4, with D perhaps TRBD2 (6 bases). The TCR originated in a man of 80 years or more with active or convalescent COVID-19. CDR3 in DNA: TGTGCCAGCAGTGATGAAGGGCGGGGCAAAAACATTCAGTACTTC. This gives the protein CASSDEGRGKNIQYF.